These 9 T cell receptor beta chains originate from one sample sequenced in a study of shared T cell receptors in the human thymus. TCRdb keeps only in-frame clones here, not all; method: immunoSEQ multiplex PCR. The sample consists of hundreds of thousands of clones, 95% of them appearing once. Source material: thymocytes. These receptors originate from a human donor.

The chain is built from TRBV11-2 and TRBJ2-1; D possibly corresponds to TRBD2 (8 bases). CDR1 and CDR2 from the germline V gene are SGHAT and FQNNGV. The CDR3 is made up of 16 amino acids. The V end was cut by 7 bases, the J end by 9 bases, with 25 bases between. CDR3 nucleotide sequence: TGTGCCAGCACCTCGGGGGGACAGTTTCGGGAGGGTGAGCAGTTCTTC. Protein: CASTSGGQFREGEQFF.

This sequence joins TRBV15 and TRBJ2-7; TRBD1 might be the D (6 bases). Germline V lookup: CDR1 LNHNV, CDR2 YYDKDF (reference sequence). V shed 9 bases and J shed 4 bases, with 22 bases lying between them. The CDR3 is 15 amino acids. The CDR3 region is CATRGSGQGTYEQYF. CDR3 nucleotides: TGTGCCACTCGAGGTTCCGGGCAGGGGACATACGAGCAGTACTTC.

The chain recombines TRBV11-3 with TRBJ2-5; 7 nucleotides align to TRBD1. This CDR3 spans 14 amino acids. Germline values: CDR1 SGHNT, CDR2 YENEEA. The J segment lost 2 bases and the V segment lost 3 bases, leaving 3 bases of the junction unmatched. CDR3 nucleotide sequence: TGTGCCAGCAGCTTTCCGGGACAGCAAGAGACCCAGTACTTC. Amino acids: CASSFPGQQETQYF.

A single count supports this clone. CDR3 residues: CASSPRRQYEKLFF. The CDR3, as DNA: TGTGCCAGCAGTCCGAGACGACAGTACGAAAAACTGTTTTTT. The V and J genes are TRBV27 and TRBJ1-4, with a tentative D call TRBD1 (5 bases). Deletions cut 5 bases from V and 8 bases from J, with 15 bases between. Germline V gives CDR1 MNHEY, CDR2 SMNVEV (reference sequence). The CDR3 is 14 amino acids.

The chain couples TRBV4-3 to TRBJ2-3, with D uncertain. The CDR3 contains 17 residues. V shed 0 bases and J shed 5 bases, with 18 bases lying between them. Germline lookup yields CDR1 LGHNA and CDR2 YSLEER. DNA of the CDR3: TGCGCCAGCAGCCAAGATCTACACAAAAGCACAGTAGATACGCAGTATTTT. Encoded protein: CASSQDLHKSTVDTQYF.

This chain joins TRBV5-4 and TRBJ2-1; D is possibly TRBD2 (5 bases). Germline-derived CDR1 and CDR2 are SGHNT and YYREEE (reference sequence). Trimming removed 4 bases from V and 3 bases from J, with 11 bases in between. The CDR3 runs 14 residues. CDR3 amino acids: CASSPVGDYNEQFF. In nucleotides, the CDR3 is TGTGCCAGCAGCCCCGTCGGGGACTACAATGAGCAGTTCTTC. The full variable domain, rest sourced from reference TRBV5-4 and TRBJ2-1, is ETGVTQSPTHLIKTRGQQVTLRCSSQSGHNTVSWYQQALGQGPQFIFQYYREEENGRGNFPPRFSGLQFPNYSSELNVNALELDDSALYLCASSPVGDYNEQFFGPGTRLTVL.

This sequence joins TRBV11-2 and TRBJ1-5; a weak D match, TRBD1 (5 bases). Germline V gives CDR1 SGHAT, CDR2 FQNNGV. V was shortened by 1 base and J by 4 bases, with 14 bases between the two germline ends. This CDR3 has 16 amino acids. CDR3 bases: TGTGCCAGCAGCTTAGGGCTGCAGGGCTTAAATCAGCCCCAGCATTTT. This gives the protein CASSLGLQGLNQPQHF.

The CDR3 sequence is CSVPGQGTYGYTF. The DNA for the CDR3 is TGCAGCGTCCCCGGACAGGGAACCTATGGCTACACCTTC. The chain joins TRBV29-1 to TRBJ1-2; 8 bases agree with TRBD1. CDR3 length: 13 amino acids. The junction had 7 bases not matched to a gene; V was cut back by 6 bases and J by 4 bases. CDR1 and CDR2 (germline): SQVTM, ANQGSEA.

The rearrangement uses TRBV6-5 and TRBJ2-2; TRBD2 aligns across 9 bases. This CDR3 is built from 16 residues. The V gene's germline CDR1 is MNHEY and CDR2 SVGAGI. Losses at the gene ends were 3 bases for V and 3 bases for J; bases not matched to a gene: 5. The CDR3 region is CASSYSVAGDTGELFF. CDR3 DNA sequence: TGTGCCAGCAGTTATAGTGTAGCGGGAGACACCGGGGAGCTGTTTTTT.